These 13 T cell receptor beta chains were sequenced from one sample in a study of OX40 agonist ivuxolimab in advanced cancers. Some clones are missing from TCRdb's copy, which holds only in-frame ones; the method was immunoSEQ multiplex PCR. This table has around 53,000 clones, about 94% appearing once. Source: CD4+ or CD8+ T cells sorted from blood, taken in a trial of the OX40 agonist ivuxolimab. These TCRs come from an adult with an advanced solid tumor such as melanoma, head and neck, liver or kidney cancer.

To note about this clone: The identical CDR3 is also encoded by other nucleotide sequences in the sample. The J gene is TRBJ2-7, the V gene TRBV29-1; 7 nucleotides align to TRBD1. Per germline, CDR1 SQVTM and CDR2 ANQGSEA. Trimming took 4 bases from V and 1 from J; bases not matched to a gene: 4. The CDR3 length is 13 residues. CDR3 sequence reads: CSVVGTESYEQYF. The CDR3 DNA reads TGCAGCGTTGTAGGGACAGAATCCTACGAGCAGTACTTC.

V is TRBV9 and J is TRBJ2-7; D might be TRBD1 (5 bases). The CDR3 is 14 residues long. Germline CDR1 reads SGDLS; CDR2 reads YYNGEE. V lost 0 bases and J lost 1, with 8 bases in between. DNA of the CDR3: TGTGCCAGCAGCGTAGAAGACAGTTCCTACGAGCAGTACTTC. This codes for CASSVEDSSYEQYF.

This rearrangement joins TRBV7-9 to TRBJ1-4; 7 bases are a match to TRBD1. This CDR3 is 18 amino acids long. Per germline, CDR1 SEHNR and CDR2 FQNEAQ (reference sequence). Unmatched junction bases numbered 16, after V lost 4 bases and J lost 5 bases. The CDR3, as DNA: TGTGCCAGCAGCTCGTTCTCGAGGGTGGGGACAGAGAATGAAAAACTGTTTTTT. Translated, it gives CASSSFSRVGTENEKLFF.

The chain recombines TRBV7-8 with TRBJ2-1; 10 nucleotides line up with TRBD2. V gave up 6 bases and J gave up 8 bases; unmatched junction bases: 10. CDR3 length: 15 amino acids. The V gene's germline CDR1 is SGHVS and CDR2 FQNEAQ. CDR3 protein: CASSFGSGRADEQFF. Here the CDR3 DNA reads TGTGCCAGCAGTTTCGGAAGCGGGAGGGCAGATGAGCAGTTCTTC.

Here the CDR3 reads CASSFLAGVVNEQFF. The CDR3 nucleotides are TGTGCCAGCAGCTTCCTAGCGGGAGTTGTGAATGAGCAGTTCTTC. This chain connects TRBV5-8 to TRBJ2-1; 10 bases match TRBD2. With 2 bases clipped from V and 7 bases from J, the junction kept 6 bases outside the gene matches. Germline assignment: CDR1 SGHTS and CDR2 YDEGEE. The CDR3 length is 15 residues. The full variable domain, in which reference TRBV5-8 and TRBJ2-1 provide the parts outside the CDR3, is EAGVTQSPTHLIKTRGQQATLRCSPISGHTSVYWYQQALGLGLQFLLWYDEGEERNRGNFPPRFSGRQFPNYSSELNVNALELEDSALYLCASSFLAGVVNEQFFGPGTRLTVL.

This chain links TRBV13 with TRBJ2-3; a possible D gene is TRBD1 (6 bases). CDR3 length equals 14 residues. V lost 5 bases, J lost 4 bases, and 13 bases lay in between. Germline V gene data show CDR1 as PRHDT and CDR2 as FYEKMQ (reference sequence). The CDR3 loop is CASSESDRPDTQYF. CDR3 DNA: TGTGCCAGCAGCGAGAGTGACAGGCCAGATACGCAGTATTTT.

The CDR3, as DNA: TGTGCCAGCTCGCGGGGTACTGAAGCTTTCTTT. The encoded protein is CASSRGTEAFF. The chain is built from TRBV14 and TRBJ1-1; D is undetermined. Germline V lookup: CDR1 SGHDN, CDR2 FVKESK. The CDR3 spans 11 residues. Deletions cut 8 bases from V and 5 bases from J, with 9 bases between.

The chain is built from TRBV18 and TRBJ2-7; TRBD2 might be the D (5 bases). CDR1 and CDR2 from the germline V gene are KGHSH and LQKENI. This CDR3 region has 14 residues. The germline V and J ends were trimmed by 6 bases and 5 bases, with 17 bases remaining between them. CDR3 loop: CASSTPPGKHEQYF. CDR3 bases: TGTGCCAGCTCGACCCCTCCGGGGAAACACGAGCAGTACTTC.

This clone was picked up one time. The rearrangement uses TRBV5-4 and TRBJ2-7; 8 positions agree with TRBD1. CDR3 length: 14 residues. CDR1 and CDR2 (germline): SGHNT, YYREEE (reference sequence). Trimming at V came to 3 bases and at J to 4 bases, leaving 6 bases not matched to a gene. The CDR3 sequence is CASSSGTGGYEQYF. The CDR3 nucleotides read TGTGCCAGCAGCTCCGGGACAGGAGGTTACGAGCAGTACTTC.

The DNA for the CDR3 is TGTGCCAGCTCACCGGGCGGGAGGGACTACGAGCAGTACTTC. It is translated as CASSPGGRDYEQYF. This chain links TRBV18 with TRBJ2-7, with 9 bases aligning to TRBD2. The CDR3 extends over 14 amino acids. Germline V gives CDR1 KGHSH, CDR2 LQKENI. J gave up 3 bases and V 3 bases, and 3 bases lay outside the gene matches.

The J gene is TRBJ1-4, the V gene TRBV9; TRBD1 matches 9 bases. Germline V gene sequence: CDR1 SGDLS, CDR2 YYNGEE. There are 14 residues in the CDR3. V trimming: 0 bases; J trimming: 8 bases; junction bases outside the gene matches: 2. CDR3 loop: CASSVGTGAEKLFF. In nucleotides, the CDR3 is TGTGCCAGCAGCGTAGGGACAGGGGCCGAAAAACTGTTTTTT.

The CDR3 DNA reads as TGCAGCGTTGACAGGGGGCCCACTGAAGCTTTCTTT. Translation: CSVDRGPTEAFF. The chain is built from TRBV29-1 and TRBJ1-1; 8 nucleotides align to TRBD1. V lost 3 bases to trimming and J lost 4 bases; unmatched junction nucleotides: 1. The CDR3 runs 12 residues. Germline V gives CDR1 SQVTM, CDR2 ANQGSEA.

CDR3: CASSAYYSGGVVAGELFF. The DNA of the CDR3 is TGTGCCAGCAGTGCTTACTACTCAGGGGGCGTTGTCGCCGGGGAGCTGTTTTTT. V is TRBV28 and J is TRBJ2-2, with 8 bases identical to TRBD1. V lost 5 bases, J lost 6 bases, and 17 bases stayed unmatched. The CDR3 has 18 residues. The germline V gene encodes CDR1 MDHEN and CDR2 SYDVKM.